These 6 T cell receptor beta chains share one sample of origin, sequenced in a study of control samples from healthy donors and cancer patients. Profiled with immunoSEQ multiplex PCR; TCRdb holds only in-frame clones, not every one. Altogether 25,000 to 30,000 clones are present, 87% being singletons, with the ten largest covering 1.6%. Material for sequencing was PBMCs. The receptors were gathered from a woman aged 40 to 49 with lung cancer.

This clone has a single count. The chain is built from TRBV12-3 or TRBV12-4 and TRBJ2-5; a possible D gene is TRBD2 (5 bases). The CDR3 contains 11 residues. V lost 11 bases to trimming and J lost 7 bases, with 14 bases between them. In DNA form, the CDR3 reads TGTGCCTCGGGAACAGCAGGGACCCAGTACTTC. Its protein is CASGTAGTQYF.

V usage is TRBV19 and J usage is TRBJ2-1; possible D gene TRBD1, 5 bases. Trimming stripped 5 bases from V and 1 base from J, with 12 bases between. CDR3 size: 15 residues. From germline, CDR1 is LNHDA and CDR2 SQIVND (reference sequence). The CDR3 DNA reads TGTGCCAGTAGTGTCAGGGAAACGTCCTACAATGAGCAGTTCTTC. Translated, it gives CASSVRETSYNEQFF.

The chain couples TRBV6-2 or TRBV6-3 to TRBJ2-2; 7 bases fit TRBD2. The germline gives CDR1 MNHEY, CDR2 SVGEGT. V dropped 6 bases and J dropped 6; count of bases not matched to a gene: 16. This CDR3 comprises 17 residues. This CDR3 reads CASSDPRAGERAGELFF. In nucleotides, the CDR3 is TGTGCCAGCAGCGACCCCAGGGCGGGGGAGAGGGCCGGGGAGCTGTTTTTT.

This clone was observed once. The V gene is TRBV14, the J gene TRBJ2-5; D uncertain. This CDR3 is built from 12 residues. Per germline, CDR1 SGHDN and CDR2 FVKESK. Trimming left V 6 bases short and J 5 bases short, with 10 bases between. CDR3 nucleotides: TGTGCCAGCAGGTTAGCTGGGGAGACCCAGTACTTC. Translating gives CASRLAGETQYF.

Concerning this clone itself: The sample contains more than one DNA sequence encoding this CDR3. CDR3: CASSFAANEKLFF. CDR3 DNA sequence: TGTGCCAGCAGTTTTGCGGCTAATGAAAAACTGTTTTTT. The genes are TRBV28 and TRBJ1-4; D remains unclear. The ends were cut back, 3 bases at V and 3 bases at J, with 5 bases in the middle. The CDR3 is 13 residues long. CDR1 is MDHEN, CDR2 SYDVKM, per germline.

CDR3 coding DNA: TGTGCCAGCAGCTTTTCGTCGACCTACGAGCAGTACTTC. This sequence encodes CASSFSSTYEQYF. The chain links TRBV5-6 to TRBJ2-7; D unclear. Germline V gives CDR1 SGHDT, CDR2 YYEEEE. The CDR3 is 13 amino acids. V was cut by 2 bases and J by 2 bases, with 8 bases left in between.